These 8 T cell receptor beta chains originate from one sample sequenced in a study of T cells in Graves' hyperthyroidism and ophthalmopathy. Amplified TCR beta CDR3 regions derived from RNA transcripts. Initially, a first-round RT-PCR of the TCR CDR3 employed the HTBI primer set. Via MiXCR, TCRdb re-called the multiplex PCR reads, giving one row per CDR3 protein. The sample holds 200,000 to 250,000 distinct CDR3 sequences, roughly 18% seen once. The sample was blood. The receptors derive from a man in his fifties with Graves' hyperthyroidism.

The chain links TRBV5-1 to TRBJ1-2, with TRBD1 identical over 12 bases. CDR1 and CDR2 (germline): SGHRS, YFSETQ. The CDR3 loop spans 13 amino acids. The J segment lost 8 bases and the V segment lost 3 bases, leaving 2 bases of the junction unmatched. In nucleotides, the CDR3 is TGCGCCAGCAGCTGGGACAGGGGGCAAGGCTACACCTTC. Translation: CASSWDRGQGYTF. Filled out from reference TRBV5-1 and TRBJ1-2, the complete variable domain reads KAGVTQTPRYLIKTRGQQVTLSCSPISGHRSVSWYQQTPGQGLQFLFEYFSETQRNKGNFPGRFSGRQFSNSRSEMNVSTLELGDSALYLCASSWDRGQGYTFGSGTRLTVV.

This clonotype came up a few times. This chain joins TRBV7-8 and TRBJ2-7; the D is unclear. There are 14 residues in the CDR3. Germline V gene data show CDR1 as SGHVS and CDR2 as FQNEAQ. Trimming left V 0 bases short and J 2 bases short, with 8 bases between. The CDR3 bases are TGTGCCAGCAGCTTAGCGGTCGGAACCTACGAGCAGTACTTC. It encodes CASSLAVGTYEQYF.

This clonotype occurred many times. V gene TRBV11-2 combines with J gene TRBJ2-1; a weak D match, TRBD2 (5 bases). The CDR3 extends over 17 amino acids. V dropped 7 bases and J dropped 3 bases, with 22 bases sitting between them. The germline V gene has CDR1 SGHAT and CDR2 FQNNGV. The DNA for the CDR3 is TGTGCCAGCACCACTGCTTCCGCGGGCGTGCTCTACAATGAGCAGTTCTTC. This sequence encodes CASTTASAGVLYNEQFF.

V usage is TRBV9 and J usage is TRBJ1-3; TRBD1 matches at 7 bases. CDR1 SGDLS and CDR2 YYNGEE come from the germline V gene. The junction had 4 bases not matched to a gene; V was cut back by 0 bases and J by 4 bases. The CDR3 loop spans 15 amino acids. The CDR3, as DNA: TGTGCCAGCAGCGTAGGTGGACAGGCCGGAAACACCATATATTTT. Translated, it gives CASSVGGQAGNTIYF.

Details on this clonotype: A single base separates this from a much larger clone, so it may be a read error. CDR3 nucleotide sequence: TGCGCCGGCAGCCAACCAGGGGCCCAAGAGACCCAGTACTTC. Translation gives CAGSQPGAQETQYF. J is TRBJ2-5 and V is TRBV4-1; TRBD1 is a possible D gene (6 bases). The CDR3 runs to 14 residues. CDR1 MGHRA and CDR2 YSYEKL come from the germline V gene.

This clonotype was counted at least ten times. The rearrangement joins TRBV12-3 or TRBV12-4 to TRBJ1-1; D gene uncertain. CDR3 length: 15 amino acids. Trimming shortened V by 1 base and J by 3 bases, and 12 bases separated the two germline ends. In DNA form, the CDR3 reads TGTGCCAGCAGTTTAGTTAGCGGTGGGGACACTGAAGCTTTCTTT. It is translated as CASSLVSGGDTEAFF.

This clonotype was seen a few times. The CDR3 protein is CASSPQSRVQGYGYTF. The DNA of the CDR3 is TGTGCCAGCTCACCACAATCCCGCGTACAGGGCTATGGCTACACCTTC. The V gene is TRBV18, the J gene TRBJ1-2; maybe TRBD1 (6 bases). This CDR3 is 16 amino acids long. V lost 1 base, J lost 4 bases, and 16 bases lay in between. The germline V gene has CDR1 KGHSH and CDR2 LQKENI.

In its sample, this clonotype was seen many times. The chain uses TRBV4-2 and TRBJ2-3; TRBD2 aligns across 12 bases. The germline V gene encodes CDR1 LGHNA and CDR2 YNFKEQ. V was clipped by 4 bases and J by 4 bases; unmatched bases: 6. The CDR3 runs to 16 residues. CDR3 sequence reads: CASSPRLAGEADTQYF. The DNA for the CDR3 is TGTGCCAGCAGCCCCAGACTAGCGGGAGAGGCAGATACGCAGTATTTT.